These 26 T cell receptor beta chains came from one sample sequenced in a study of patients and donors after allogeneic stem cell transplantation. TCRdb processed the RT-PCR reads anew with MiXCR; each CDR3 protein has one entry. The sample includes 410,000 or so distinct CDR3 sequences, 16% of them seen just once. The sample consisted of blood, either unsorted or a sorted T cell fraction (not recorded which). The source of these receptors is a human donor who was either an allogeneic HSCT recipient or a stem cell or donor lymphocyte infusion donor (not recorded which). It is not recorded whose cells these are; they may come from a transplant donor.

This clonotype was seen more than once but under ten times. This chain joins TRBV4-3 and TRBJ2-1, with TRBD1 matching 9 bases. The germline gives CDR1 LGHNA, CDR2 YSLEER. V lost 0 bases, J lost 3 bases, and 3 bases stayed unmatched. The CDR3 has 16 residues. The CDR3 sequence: CASSQDSTGGYNEQFF. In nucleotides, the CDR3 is TGCGCCAGCAGCCAAGATTCGACAGGGGGCTACAATGAGCAGTTCTTC.

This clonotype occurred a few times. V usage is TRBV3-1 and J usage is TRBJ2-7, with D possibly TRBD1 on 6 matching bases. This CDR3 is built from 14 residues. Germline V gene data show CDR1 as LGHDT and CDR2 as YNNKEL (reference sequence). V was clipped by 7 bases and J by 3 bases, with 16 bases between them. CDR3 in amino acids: CASKATGIIYEQYF. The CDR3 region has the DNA TGTGCCAGCAAGGCAACAGGGATTATCTACGAGCAGTACTTC.

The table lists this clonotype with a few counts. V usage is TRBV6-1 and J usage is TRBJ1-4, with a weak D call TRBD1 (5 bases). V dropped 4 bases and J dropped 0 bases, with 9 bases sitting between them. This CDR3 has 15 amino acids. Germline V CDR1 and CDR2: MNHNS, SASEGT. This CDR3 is CASSGPRATNEKLFF. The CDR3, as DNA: TGTGCCAGCAGTGGCCCCAGGGCAACTAATGAAAAACTGTTTTTT.

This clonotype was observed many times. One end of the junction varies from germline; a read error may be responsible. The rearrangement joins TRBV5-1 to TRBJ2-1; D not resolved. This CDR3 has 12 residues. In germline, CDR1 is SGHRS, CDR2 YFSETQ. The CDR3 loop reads CASSFSYNEQFF. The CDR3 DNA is TGTGCCAGCAGTTTCTCCTACAATGAGCAGTTCTTC.

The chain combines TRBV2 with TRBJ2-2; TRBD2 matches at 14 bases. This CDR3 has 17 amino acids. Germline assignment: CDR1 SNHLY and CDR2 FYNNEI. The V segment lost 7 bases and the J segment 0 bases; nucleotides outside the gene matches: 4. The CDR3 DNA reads TGTGCCAGCATCCTGACTAGCGGGGGGGCGAACACCGGGGAGCTGTTTTTT. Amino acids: CASILTSGGANTGELFF.

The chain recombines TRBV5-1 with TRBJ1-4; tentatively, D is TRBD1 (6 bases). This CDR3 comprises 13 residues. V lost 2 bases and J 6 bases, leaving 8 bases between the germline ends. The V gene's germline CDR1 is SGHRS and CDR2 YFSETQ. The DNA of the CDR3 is TGCGCCAGCAGCTTAAGGGGGTATGAAAAACTGTTTTTT. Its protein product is CASSLRGYEKLFF. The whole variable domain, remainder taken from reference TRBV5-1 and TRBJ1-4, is KAGVTQTPRYLIKTRGQQVTLSCSPISGHRSVSWYQQTPGQGLQFLFEYFSETQRNKGNFPGRFSGRQFSNSRSEMNVSTLELGDSALYLCASSLRGYEKLFFGSGTQLSVL.

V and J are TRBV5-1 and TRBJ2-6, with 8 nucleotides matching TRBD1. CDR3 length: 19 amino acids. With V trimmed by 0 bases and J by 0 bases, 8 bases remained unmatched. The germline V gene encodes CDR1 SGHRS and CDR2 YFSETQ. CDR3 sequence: CASSLEQGARHSGANVLTF. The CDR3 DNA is TGCGCCAGCAGCTTGGAGCAGGGGGCGCGACACTCTGGGGCCAACGTCCTGACTTTC.

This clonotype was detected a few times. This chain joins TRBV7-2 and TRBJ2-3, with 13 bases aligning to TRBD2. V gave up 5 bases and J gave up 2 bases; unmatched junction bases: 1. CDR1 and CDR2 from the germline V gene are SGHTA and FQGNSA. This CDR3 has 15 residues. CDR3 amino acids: CASSTSGGATDTQYF. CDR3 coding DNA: TGTGCCAGCAGCACTAGCGGGGGGGCCACAGATACGCAGTATTTT.

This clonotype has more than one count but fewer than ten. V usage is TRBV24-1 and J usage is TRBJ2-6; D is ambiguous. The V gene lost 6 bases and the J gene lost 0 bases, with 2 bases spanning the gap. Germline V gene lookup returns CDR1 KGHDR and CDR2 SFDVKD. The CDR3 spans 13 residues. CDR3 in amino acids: CATSPSGANVLTF. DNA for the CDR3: TGTGCCACCAGTCCCTCTGGGGCCAACGTCCTGACTTTC.

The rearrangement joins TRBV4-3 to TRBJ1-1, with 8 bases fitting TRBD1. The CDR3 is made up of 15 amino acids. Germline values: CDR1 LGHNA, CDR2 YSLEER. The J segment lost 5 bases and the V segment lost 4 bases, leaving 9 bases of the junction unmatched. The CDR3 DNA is TGCGCCAGCAGCCGCTTCGGACAGGGAGGGACTGAAGCTTTCTTT. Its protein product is CASSRFGQGGTEAFF.

The CDR3 reads CASSLRGQPNQPQHF. In nucleotides, the CDR3 is TGTGCCAGCAGCTTACGGGGGCAGCCCAATCAGCCCCAGCATTTT. The V call is TRBV7-2, the J call TRBJ1-5, with TRBD1 as a possible D gene (6 bases). Trimming pared 2 bases from V and 3 bases from J, leaving 11 bases between. Germline lookup yields CDR1 SGHTA and CDR2 FQGNSA. The CDR3 runs to 15 residues. Using reference TRBV7-2 and TRBJ1-5 for the parts outside the CDR3, the full variable domain is GAGVSQSPSNKVTEKGKDVELRCDPISGHTALYWYRQSLGQGLEFLIYFQGNSAPDKSGLPSDRFSAERTGGSVSTLTIQRTQQEDSAVYLCASSLRGQPNQPQHFGDGTRLSIL.

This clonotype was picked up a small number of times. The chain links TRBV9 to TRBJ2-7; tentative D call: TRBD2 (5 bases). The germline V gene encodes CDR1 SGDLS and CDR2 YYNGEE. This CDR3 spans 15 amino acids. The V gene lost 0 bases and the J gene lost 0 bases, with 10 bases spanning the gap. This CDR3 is CASSVGELSSYEQYF. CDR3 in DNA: TGTGCCAGCAGCGTAGGGGAGCTGAGCTCCTACGAGCAGTACTTC.

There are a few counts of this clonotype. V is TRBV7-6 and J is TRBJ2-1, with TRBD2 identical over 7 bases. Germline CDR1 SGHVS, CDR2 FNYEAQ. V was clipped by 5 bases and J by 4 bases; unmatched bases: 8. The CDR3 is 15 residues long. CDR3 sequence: CASSPRLALYNEQFF. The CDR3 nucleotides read TGTGCCAGCAGCCCCAGACTAGCACTATACAATGAGCAGTTCTTC.

The CDR3 nucleotides are TGCAGTGCTAGAGACCCGTACGGGGGCCGGACCGGGGAGCTGTTTTTT. It codes for CSARDPYGGRTGELFF. The chain joins TRBV20-1 to TRBJ2-2, with D perhaps matching TRBD1 or TRBD2 (6 bases each). CDR3 length equals 16 residues. From germline, CDR1 is DFQATT and CDR2 SNEGSKA (reference sequence). V was clipped by 0 bases and J by 5 bases, with 16 bases between them.

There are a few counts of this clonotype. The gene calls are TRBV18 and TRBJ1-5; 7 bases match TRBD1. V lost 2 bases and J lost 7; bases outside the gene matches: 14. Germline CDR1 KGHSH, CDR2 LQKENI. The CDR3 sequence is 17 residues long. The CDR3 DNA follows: TGTGCCAGCTCACCATCAAATCGACAGGGAGGAAAGCAGCCCCAGCATTTT. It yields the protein CASSPSNRQGGKQPQHF.

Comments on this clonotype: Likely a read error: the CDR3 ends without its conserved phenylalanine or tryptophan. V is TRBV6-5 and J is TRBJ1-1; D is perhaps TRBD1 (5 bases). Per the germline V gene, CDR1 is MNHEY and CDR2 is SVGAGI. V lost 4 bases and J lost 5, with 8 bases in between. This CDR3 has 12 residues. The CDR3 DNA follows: TGTGCCAGCAGTTTCGGGGGAACTGAAGCTTTCCTT. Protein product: CASSFGGTEAFL.

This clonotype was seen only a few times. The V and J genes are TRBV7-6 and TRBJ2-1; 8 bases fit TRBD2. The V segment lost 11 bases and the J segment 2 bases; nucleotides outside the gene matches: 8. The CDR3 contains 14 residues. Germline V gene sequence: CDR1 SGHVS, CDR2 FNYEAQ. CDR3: CASAGTSTYNEQFF. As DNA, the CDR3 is TGTGCCTCAGCCGGGACTAGTACCTACAATGAGCAGTTCTTC.

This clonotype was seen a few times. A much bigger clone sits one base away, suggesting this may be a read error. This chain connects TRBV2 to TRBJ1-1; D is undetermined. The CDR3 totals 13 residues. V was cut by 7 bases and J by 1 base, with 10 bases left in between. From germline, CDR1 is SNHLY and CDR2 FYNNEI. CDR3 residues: CASILYTNTEAFF. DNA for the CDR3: TGTGCCAGCATCCTCTACACGAACACTGAAGCTTTCTTT.

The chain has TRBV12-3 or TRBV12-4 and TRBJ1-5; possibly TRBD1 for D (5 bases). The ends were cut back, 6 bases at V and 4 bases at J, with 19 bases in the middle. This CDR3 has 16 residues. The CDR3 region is CASSKGTARRNQPQHF. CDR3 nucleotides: TGTGCCAGCAGCAAGGGGACGGCCCGGCGGAATCAGCCCCAGCATTTT.

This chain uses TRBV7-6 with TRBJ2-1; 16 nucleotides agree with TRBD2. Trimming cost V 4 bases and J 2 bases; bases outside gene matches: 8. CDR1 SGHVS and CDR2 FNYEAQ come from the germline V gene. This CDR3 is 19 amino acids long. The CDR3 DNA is TGTGCCAGCAGCTCAAATCTGGGACTAGCGGGAGGGACCTACAATGAGCAGTTCTTC. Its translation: CASSSNLGLAGGTYNEQFF.

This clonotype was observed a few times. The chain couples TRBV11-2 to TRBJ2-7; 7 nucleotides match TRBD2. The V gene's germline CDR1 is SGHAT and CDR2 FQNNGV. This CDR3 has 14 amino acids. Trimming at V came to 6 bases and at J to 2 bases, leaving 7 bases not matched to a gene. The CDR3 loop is CASSRSGRTYEQYF. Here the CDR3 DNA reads TGTGCCAGCAGTCGTAGCGGGCGAACCTACGAGCAGTACTTC.

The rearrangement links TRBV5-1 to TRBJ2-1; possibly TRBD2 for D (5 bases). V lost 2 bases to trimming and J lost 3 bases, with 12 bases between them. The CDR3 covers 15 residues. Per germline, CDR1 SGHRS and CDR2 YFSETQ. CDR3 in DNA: TGCGCCAGCAGCTTAGCGGAGAGGAACTACAATGAGCAGTTCTTC. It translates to CASSLAERNYNEQFF.

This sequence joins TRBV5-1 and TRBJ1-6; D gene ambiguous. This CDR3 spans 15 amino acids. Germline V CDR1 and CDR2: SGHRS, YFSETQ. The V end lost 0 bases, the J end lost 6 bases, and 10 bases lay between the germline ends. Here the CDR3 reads CASSLEWGGNSPLHF. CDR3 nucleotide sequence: TGCGCCAGCAGCTTGGAATGGGGTGGTAATTCACCCCTCCACTTT.

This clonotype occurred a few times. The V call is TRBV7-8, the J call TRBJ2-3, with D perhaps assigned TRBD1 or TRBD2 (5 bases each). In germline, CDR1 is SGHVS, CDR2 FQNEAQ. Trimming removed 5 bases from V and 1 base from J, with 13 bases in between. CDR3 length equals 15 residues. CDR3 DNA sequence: TGTGCCAGCAGCCCCGTACTGGGGGGCACAGATACGCAGTATTTT. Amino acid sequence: CASSPVLGGTDTQYF.

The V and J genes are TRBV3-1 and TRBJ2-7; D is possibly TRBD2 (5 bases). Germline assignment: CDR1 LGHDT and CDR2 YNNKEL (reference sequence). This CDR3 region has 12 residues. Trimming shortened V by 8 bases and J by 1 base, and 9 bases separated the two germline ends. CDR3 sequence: CASGRSSYEQYF. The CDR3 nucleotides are TGTGCCAGCGGGAGATCATCCTACGAGCAGTACTTC.

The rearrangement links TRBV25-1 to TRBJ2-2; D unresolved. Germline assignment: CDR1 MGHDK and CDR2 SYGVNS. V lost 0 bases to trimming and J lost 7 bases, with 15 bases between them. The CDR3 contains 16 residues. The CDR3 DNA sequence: TGTGCCAGCAGTGAATATTGGGCAGGCGGAAGCGGGGAGCTGTTTTTT. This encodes CASSEYWAGGSGELFF.